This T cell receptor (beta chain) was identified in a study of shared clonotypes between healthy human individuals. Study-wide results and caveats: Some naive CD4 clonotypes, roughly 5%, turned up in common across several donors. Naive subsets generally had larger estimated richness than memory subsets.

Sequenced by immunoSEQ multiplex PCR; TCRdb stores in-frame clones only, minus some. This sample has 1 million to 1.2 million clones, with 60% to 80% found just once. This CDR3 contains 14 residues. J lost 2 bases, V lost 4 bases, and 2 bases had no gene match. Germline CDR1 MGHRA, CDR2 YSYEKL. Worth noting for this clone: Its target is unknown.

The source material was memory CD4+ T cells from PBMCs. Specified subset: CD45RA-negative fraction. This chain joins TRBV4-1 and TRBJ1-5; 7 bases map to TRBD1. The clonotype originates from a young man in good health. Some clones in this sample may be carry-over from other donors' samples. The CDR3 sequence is CASSPDRGNQPQHF. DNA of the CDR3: TGCGCCAGCAGCCCCGACAGGGGCAATCAGCCCCAGCATTTT.